The clone carrying this TCR beta chain appeared many times. The data are from a study of T cells after yellow fever vaccination. V was clipped by 3 bases and J by 6 bases, with 7 bases between them. CDR1 is SGHKS and CDR2 is YYEKEE in the germline V gene (reference sequence). The CDR3 spans 13 residues. TCRdb reprocessed the 5' RACE reads with MiXCR, giving one entry per CDR3 protein. The repertoire has hundreds of thousands of distinct CDR3 sequences, over 5% of them found once; the top ten carry 15%. The J gene is TRBJ1-6, the V gene TRBV5-5; no clear D gene. The origin of this receptor is a man aged 25-40 years who received the YFV17D yellow fever vaccine. This specimen was PBMCs, taken 5 days after the yellow fever booster vaccination. The CDR3 region is CASSSTSNSPLHF. The CDR3 DNA reads as TGTGCCAGCAGCTCGACGAGTAATTCACCCCTCCACTTT.